Described below is a single T cell receptor beta chain sequence and its context. Its target is not known. PCR primers comprised 60 Vbeta and 13 Jbeta primers. Sequenced by immunoSEQ multiplex PCR; TCRdb stores in-frame clones only, minus some. The sample records over 150,000 clones, approximately 80% being singletons. This specimen comes from a study of cytomegalovirus exposure and HLA in healthy donors. Overall study: Among several hundred genotyped donors, approximately 80% fell in the Caucasian-associated ancestry cluster. Study observations and caveats: High sensitivity and specificity were reportedly achieved when the classifier diagnosed cytomegalovirus status. The investigators catalogued 150 to 200 TCR beta chains as cytomegalovirus-associated. In a later analysis, at a false discovery rate of 0.05, roughly 17,000 TCR beta sequences were associated with HLA alleles.

Per the germline V gene, CDR1 is MDHEN and CDR2 is SYDVKM. The CDR3 is 17 residues long. V lost 5 bases and J lost 6; bases outside the gene matches: 17. The chain recombines TRBV28 with TRBJ2-3, with 7 bases identical to TRBD2. The clonotype was recovered from a young man in good health and CMV-seropositive. The sequenced sample consisted of PBMCs. Written as DNA, the CDR3 is TGTGCCAGCAGTGTGCGCGGGCGGGAGTTGGGCTTGGATACGCAGTATTTT. It specifies CASSVRGRELGLDTQYF.